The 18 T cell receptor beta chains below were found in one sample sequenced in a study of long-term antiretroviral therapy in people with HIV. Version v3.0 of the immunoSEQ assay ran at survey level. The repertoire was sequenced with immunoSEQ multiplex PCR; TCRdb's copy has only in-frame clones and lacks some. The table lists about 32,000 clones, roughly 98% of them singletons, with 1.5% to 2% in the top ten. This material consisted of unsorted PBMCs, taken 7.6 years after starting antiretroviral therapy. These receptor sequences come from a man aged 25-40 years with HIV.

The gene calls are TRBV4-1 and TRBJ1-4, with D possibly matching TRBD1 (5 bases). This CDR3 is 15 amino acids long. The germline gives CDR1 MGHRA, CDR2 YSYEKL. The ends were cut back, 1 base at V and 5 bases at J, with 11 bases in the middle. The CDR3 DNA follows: TGCGCCAGCAGCCAAGTTGGGGGACCCAATGAAAAACTGTTTTTT. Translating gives CASSQVGGPNEKLFF.

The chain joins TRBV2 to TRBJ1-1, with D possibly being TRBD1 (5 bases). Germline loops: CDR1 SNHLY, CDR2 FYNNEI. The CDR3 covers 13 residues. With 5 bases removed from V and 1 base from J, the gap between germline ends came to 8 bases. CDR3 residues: CASSQGRNTEAFF. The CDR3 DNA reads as TGTGCCAGCAGTCAGGGTCGGAACACTGAAGCTTTCTTT. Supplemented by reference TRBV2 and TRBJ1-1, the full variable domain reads EPEVTQTPSHQVTQMGQEVILRCVPISNHLYFYWYRQILGQKVEFLVSFYNNEISEKSEIFDDQFSVERPDGSNFTLKIRSTKLEDSAMYFCASSQGRNTEAFFGQGTRLTVV.

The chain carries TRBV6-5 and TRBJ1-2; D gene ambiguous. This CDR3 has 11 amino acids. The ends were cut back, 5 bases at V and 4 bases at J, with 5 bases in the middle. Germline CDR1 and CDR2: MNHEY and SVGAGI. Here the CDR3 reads CASSRAYGYTF. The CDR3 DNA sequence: TGTGCCAGCAGTCGAGCCTATGGCTACACCTTC.

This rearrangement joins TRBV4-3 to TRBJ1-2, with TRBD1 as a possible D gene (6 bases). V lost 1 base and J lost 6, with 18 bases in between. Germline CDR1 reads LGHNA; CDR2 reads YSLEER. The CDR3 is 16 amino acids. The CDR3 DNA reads TGCGCCAGCAGCCAAGTTAGTAGAAGGGACATTGATGGCTACACCTTC. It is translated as CASSQVSRRDIDGYTF.

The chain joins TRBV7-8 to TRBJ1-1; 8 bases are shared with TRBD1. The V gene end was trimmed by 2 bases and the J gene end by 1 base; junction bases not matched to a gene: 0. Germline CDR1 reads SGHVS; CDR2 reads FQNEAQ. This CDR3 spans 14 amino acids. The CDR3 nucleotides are TGTGCCAGCAGCTTACAGGGGGCGAACACTGAAGCTTTCTTT. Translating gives CASSLQGANTEAFF. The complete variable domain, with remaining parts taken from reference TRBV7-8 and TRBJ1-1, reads GAGVSQSPRYKVAKRGQDVALRCDPISGHVSLFWYQQALGQGPEFLTYFQNEAQLDKSGLPSDRFFAERPEGSVSTLKIQRTQQEDSAVYLCASSLQGANTEAFFGQGTRLTVV.

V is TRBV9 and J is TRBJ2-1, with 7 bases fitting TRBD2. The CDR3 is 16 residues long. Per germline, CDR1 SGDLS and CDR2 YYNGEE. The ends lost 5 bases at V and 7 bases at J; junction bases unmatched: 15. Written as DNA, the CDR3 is TGTGCCAGCAGACCGCCGGGACTAAATTCTCGGAATGAGCAGTTCTTC. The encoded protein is CASRPPGLNSRNEQFF.

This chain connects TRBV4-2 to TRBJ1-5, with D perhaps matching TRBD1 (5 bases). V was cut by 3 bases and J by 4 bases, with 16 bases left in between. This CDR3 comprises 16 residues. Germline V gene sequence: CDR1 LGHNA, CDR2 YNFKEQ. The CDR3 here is CASSQFRSGGNQPQHF. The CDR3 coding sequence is TGTGCCAGCAGCCAGTTCCGGTCCGGGGGAAATCAGCCCCAGCATTTT.

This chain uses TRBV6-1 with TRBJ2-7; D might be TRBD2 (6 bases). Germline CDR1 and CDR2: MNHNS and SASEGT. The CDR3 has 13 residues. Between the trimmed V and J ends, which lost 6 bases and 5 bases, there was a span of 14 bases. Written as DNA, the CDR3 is TGTGCCAGCAGATACGAGGTAGCGGACGAGCAGTACTTC. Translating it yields CASRYEVADEQYF.

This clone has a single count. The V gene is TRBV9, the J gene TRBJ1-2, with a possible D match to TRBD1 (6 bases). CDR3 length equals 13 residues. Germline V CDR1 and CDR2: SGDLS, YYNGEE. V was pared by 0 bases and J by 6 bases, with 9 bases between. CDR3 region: CASSVGTVDGYTF. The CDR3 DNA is TGTGCCAGCAGCGTAGGGACAGTGGATGGCTACACCTTC.

This CDR3 is CAWSVIADTQYF. CDR3 in DNA: TGTGCCTGGAGTGTGATAGCGGATACGCAGTATTTT. The rearrangement links TRBV30 to TRBJ2-3, with a possible D match to TRBD2 (5 bases). The V and J ends lost 0 bases and 6 bases respectively, with 7 bases between them. Germline V gene lookup returns CDR1 GTSNPN and CDR2 SVGIG (reference sequence). The CDR3 sequence is 12 residues long.

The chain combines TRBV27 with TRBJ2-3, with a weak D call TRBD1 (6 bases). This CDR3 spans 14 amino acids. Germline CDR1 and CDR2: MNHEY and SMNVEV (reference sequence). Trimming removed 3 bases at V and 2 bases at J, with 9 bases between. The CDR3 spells CASSFTGNTDTQYF. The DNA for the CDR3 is TGTGCCAGCAGTTTCACAGGGAACACAGATACGCAGTATTTT.

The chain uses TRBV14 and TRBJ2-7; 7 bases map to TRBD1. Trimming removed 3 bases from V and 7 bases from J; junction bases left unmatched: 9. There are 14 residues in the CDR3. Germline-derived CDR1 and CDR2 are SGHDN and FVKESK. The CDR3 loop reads CASSHSRGFREQYF. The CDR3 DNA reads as TGTGCCAGCAGCCACTCCAGGGGGTTCAGGGAGCAGTACTTC.

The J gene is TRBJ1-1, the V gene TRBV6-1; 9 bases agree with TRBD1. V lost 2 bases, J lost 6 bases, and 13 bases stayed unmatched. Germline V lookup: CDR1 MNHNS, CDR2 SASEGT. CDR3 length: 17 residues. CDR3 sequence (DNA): TGTGCCAGCAGTGAATCGGAGGTTAGGGACAGGGCCCCTGAAGCTTTCTTT. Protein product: CASSESEVRDRAPEAFF.

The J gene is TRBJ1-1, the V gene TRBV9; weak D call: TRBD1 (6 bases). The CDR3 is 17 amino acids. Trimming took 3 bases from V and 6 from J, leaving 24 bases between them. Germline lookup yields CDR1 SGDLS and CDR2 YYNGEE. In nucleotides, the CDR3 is TGTGCCAGCAGCGGACCAACTACAGGGAGGGTTGCGGCTGAAGCTTTCTTT. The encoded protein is CASSGPTTGRVAAEAFF.

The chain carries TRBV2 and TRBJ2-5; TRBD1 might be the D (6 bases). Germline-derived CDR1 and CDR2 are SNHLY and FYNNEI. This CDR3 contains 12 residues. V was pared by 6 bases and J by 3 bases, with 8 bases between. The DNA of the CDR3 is TGTGCCAGCAGATCAGGGGAAGAGACCCAGTACTTC. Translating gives CASRSGEETQYF.

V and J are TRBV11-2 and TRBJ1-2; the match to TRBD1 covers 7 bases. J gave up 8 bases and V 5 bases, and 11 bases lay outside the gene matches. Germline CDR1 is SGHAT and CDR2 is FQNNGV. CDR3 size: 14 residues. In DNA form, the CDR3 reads TGTGCCAGCAGCCTGCGGACAGGTATTCTCGGCTACACCTTC. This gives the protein CASSLRTGILGYTF.

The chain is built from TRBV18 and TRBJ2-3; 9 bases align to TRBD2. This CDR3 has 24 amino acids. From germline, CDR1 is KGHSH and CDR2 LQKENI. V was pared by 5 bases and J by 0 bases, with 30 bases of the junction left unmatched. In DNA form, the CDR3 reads TGTGCCAGCTCATCCGACGTGGGGGACCCCCGGGGGACTTCTACTAGCGGGAGCACAGATACGCAGTATTTT. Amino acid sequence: CASSSDVGDPRGTSTSGSTDTQYF.

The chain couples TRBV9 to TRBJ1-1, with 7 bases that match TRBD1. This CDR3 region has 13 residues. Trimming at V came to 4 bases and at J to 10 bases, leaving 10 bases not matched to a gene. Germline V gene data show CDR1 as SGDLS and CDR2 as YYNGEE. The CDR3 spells CASSLRTGSGAFF. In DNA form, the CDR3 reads TGTGCCAGCAGCCTGAGGACAGGCTCTGGAGCTTTCTTT.